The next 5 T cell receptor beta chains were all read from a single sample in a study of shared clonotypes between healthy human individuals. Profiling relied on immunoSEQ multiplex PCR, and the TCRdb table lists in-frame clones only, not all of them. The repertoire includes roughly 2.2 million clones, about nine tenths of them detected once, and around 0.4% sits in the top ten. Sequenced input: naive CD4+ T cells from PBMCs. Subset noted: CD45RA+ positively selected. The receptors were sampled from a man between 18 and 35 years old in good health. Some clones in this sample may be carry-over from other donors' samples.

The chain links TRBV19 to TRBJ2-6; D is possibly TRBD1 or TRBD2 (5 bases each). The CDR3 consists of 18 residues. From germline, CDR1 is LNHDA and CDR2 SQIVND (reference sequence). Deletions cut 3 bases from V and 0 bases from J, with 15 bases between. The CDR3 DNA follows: TGTGCCAGTAGTATTCAGGGACCGACTTTCTCTGGGGCCAACGTCCTGACTTTC. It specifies CASSIQGPTFSGANVLTF.

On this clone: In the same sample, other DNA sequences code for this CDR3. The CDR3, as DNA: TGTGCCACCAGCAGAGGTAGCGGGCAAGAGACCCAGTACTTC. It specifies CATSRGSGQETQYF. The chain recombines TRBV15 with TRBJ2-5, with 7 bases that match TRBD2. Germline assignment: CDR1 LNHNV and CDR2 YYDKDF (reference sequence). The CDR3 length is 14 residues. V gave up 1 base and J gave up 2 bases; unmatched junction bases: 1. Supplemented by reference TRBV15 and TRBJ2-5, the full variable domain reads DAMVIQNPRYQVTQFGKPVTLSCSQTLNHNVMYWYQQKSSQAPKLLFHYYDKDFNNEADTPDNFQSRRPNTSFCFLDIRSPGLGDTAMYLCATSRGSGQETQYFGPGTRLLVL.

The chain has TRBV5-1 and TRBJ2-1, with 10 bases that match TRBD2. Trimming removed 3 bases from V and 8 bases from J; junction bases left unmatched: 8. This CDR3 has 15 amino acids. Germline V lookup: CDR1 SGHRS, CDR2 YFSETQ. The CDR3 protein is CASSSLAGVSDEQFF. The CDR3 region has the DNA TGCGCCAGCAGCTCGCTAGCGGGAGTATCGGATGAGCAGTTCTTC.

The CDR3 region is CASSYYGQGRNGYTF. The CDR3 bases are TGTGCCAGCAGTTACTATGGACAGGGAAGAAATGGCTACACCTTC. The gene calls are TRBV6-5 and TRBJ1-2, with 8 bases matching TRBD1. The CDR3 has 15 residues. Per the germline V gene, CDR1 is MNHEY and CDR2 is SVGAGI. V lost 1 base and J lost 6; bases outside the gene matches: 7.

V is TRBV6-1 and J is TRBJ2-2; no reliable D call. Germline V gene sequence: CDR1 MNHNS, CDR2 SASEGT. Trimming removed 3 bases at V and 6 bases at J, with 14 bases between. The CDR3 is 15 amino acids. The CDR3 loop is CASSDFWGRAGELFF. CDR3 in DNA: TGTGCCAGCAGTGATTTTTGGGGTCGGGCCGGGGAGCTGTTTTTT.